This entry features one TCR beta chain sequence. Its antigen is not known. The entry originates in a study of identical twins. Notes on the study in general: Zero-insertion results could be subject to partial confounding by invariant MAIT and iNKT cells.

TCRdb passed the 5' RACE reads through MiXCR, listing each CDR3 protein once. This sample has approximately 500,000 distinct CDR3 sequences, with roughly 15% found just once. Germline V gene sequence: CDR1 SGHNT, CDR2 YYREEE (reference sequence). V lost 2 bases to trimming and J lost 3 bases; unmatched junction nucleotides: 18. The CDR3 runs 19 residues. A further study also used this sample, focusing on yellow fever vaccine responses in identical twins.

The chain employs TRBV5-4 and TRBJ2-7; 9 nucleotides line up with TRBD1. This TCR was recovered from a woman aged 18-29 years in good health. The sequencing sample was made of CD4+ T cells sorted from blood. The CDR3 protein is CASSFVSKISGTGIYEQYF. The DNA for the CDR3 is TGTGCCAGCAGCTTTGTTTCCAAAATATCCGGGACAGGGATCTACGAGCAGTACTTC. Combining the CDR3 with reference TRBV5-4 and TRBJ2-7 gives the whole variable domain ETGVTQSPTHLIKTRGQQVTLRCSSQSGHNTVSWYQQALGQGPQFIFQYYREEENGRGNFPPRFSGLQFPNYSSELNVNALELDDSALYLCASSFVSKISGTGIYEQYFGPGTRLTVT.